This is a list of T cell receptor beta chains from one sample in a study of blood T cell repertoires in COVID-19. Some clones are missing from TCRdb's copy, which holds only in-frame ones; the method was immunoSEQ multiplex PCR. The table lists roughly 140,000 clones, over 75% of them singletons. Source material: peripheral blood. These receptors all stem from a woman aged 40 to 49 with acute or convalescent COVID-19. Each CDR3 is given with its conserved first and last residue.

>TRBV29-1
CSVASGEKLFF
>TRBV11-2
CASSSSRNIAKNIQYF
>TRBV6-5
CASSPSGNFQETQYF
>TRBV2
CASSVGSRYNSPLHF
>TRBV19
CASSIPTGPRETQYF
>TRBV20-1
CSARVSGAFF
>TRBV4-1
CASSLRLQGSGTEAFF
>TRBV7-2
CASSLEEGYLYEQYF
>TRBV6-4
CASSDTPLGRHTGELFF
>TRBV2
CATKRTSGDYNEQFF
>TRBV5-8
CASSLQRGRNTEAFF
>TRBV6-5
CASSYREGQDPIEAFF
>TRBV9
CASSLSGQETQYF
>TRBV5-8
CASSSGGVKGEKLFF
>TRBV28
CAGRGTGGSGYTF
>TRBV5-6
CASSLGGGGGGGYGYTF
>TRBV29-1
CSVEDEGPHLHNEQFF
>TRBV7-9
CASHSSLYLEEQYF
>TRBV18
CASSSSRREQYF
>TRBV5-1
CASSLVQGATGELFF